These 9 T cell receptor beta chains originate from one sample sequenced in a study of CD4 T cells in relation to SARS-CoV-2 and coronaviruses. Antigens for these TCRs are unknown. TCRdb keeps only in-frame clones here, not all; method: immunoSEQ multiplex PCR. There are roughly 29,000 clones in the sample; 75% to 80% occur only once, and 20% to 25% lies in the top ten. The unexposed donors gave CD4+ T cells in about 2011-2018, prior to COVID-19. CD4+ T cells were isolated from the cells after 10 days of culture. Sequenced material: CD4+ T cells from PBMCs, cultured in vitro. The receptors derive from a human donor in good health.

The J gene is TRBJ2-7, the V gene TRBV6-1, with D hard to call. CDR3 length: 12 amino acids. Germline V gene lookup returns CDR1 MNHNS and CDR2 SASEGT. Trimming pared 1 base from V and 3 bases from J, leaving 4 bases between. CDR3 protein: CASSEVGYEQYF. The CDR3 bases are TGTGCCAGCAGTGAAGTTGGCTACGAGCAGTACTTC.

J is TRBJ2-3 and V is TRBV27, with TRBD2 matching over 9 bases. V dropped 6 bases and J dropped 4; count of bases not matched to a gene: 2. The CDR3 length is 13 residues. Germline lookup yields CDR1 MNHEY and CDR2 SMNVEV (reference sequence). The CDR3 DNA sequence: TGTGCCAGCAGATCTAGCGGGGCAGATACGCAGTATTTT. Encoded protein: CASRSSGADTQYF.

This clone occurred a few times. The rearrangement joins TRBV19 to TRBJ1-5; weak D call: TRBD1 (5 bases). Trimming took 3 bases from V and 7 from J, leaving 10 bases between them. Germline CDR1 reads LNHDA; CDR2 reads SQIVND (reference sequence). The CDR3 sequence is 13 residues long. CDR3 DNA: TGTGCCAGTAGTATCAGGGAAGGGCAGCCCCAGCATTTT. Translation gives CASSIREGQPQHF.

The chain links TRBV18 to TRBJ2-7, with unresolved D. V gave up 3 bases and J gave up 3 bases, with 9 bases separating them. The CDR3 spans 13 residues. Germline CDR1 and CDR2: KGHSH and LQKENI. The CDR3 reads CASSPAYGYEQYF. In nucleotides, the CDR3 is TGTGCCAGCTCACCGGCTTACGGCTACGAGCAGTACTTC.

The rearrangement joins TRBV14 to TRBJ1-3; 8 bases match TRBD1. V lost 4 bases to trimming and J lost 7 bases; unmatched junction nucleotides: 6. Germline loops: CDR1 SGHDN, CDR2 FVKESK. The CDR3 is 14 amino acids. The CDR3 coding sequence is TGTGCCAGCAGCCCCGCAGGGGGCCGGAACACCATATATTTT. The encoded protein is CASSPAGGRNTIYF.

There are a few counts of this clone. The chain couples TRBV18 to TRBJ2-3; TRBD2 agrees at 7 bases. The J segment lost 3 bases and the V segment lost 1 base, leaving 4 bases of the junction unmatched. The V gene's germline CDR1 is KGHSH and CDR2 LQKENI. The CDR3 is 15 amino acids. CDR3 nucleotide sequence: TGTGCCAGCTCACCACTCAGCGGGATGACAGATACGCAGTATTTT. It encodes CASSPLSGMTDTQYF.

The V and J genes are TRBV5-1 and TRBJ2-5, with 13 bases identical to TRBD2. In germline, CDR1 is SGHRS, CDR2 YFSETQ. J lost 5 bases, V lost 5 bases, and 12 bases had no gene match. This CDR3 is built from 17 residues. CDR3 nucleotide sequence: TGCGCCAGCAGAAGGACTAGCGGGGGACCCTGGGGGGAGACCCAGTACTTC. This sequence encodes CASRRTSGGPWGETQYF.

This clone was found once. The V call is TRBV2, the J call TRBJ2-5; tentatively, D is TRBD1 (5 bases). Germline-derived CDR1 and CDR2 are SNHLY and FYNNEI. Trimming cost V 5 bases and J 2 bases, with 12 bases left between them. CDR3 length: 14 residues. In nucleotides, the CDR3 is TGTGCCAGCAGTTTAAGGGGTCGGCAAGAGACCCAGTACTTC. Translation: CASSLRGRQETQYF.

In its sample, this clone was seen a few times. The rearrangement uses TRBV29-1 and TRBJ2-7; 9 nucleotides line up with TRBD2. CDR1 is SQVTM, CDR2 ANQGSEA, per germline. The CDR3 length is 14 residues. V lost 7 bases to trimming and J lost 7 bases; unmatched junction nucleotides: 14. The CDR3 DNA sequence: TGCAGCGCCTGGCTAGCGGGGAGAGCGGGAGAGCAGTACTTC. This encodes CSAWLAGRAGEQYF.